Below are 5 T cell receptor beta chains sequenced from a single sample in a study of type 1 regulatory T cells. TCRdb ran MiXCR on the reads and lists one entry per CDR3 protein. The sample comprises around 19,000 distinct CDR3 sequences, about 9.4% of which are singletons, and 2.5% to 3% rests with the top ten. Sequencing was performed on CD4+ T cells, either the whole sample or a sorted fraction (not recorded which). Every receptor here comes from a human donor in good health.

This clonotype was seen more than once but under ten times. This chain links TRBV2 with TRBJ2-4, with unresolved D. Germline V gives CDR1 SNHLY, CDR2 FYNNEI. The V end was cut by 6 bases, the J end by 4 bases, with 4 bases between. This CDR3 contains 11 residues. This chain's CDR3 is CASSEKNIQYF. CDR3 in DNA: TGTGCCAGCAGCGAAAAAAACATTCAGTACTTC.

By its share, this clonotype is medium-sized. The chain combines TRBV24-1 with TRBJ2-1; D perhaps matches TRBD2 (5 bases). Germline CDR1 reads KGHDR; CDR2 reads SFDVKD. V was trimmed by 4 bases and J by 1 base, leaving 10 bases between them. The CDR3 loop spans 15 amino acids. Here the CDR3 DNA reads TGTGCCACCAGTGACCCCGAGGGATCCTACAATGAGCAGTTCTTC. It encodes CATSDPEGSYNEQFF.

This clonotype has at least ten counts. This chain links TRBV29-1 with TRBJ2-1; 11 bases map to TRBD1. Germline CDR1 and CDR2: SQVTM and ANQGSEA. The CDR3 runs to 15 residues. With 2 bases clipped from V and 6 bases from J, the junction kept 6 bases outside the gene matches. This CDR3 reads CSVETGQGVTNEQFF. CDR3 nucleotide sequence: TGCAGCGTTGAAACGGGACAGGGGGTTACCAATGAGCAGTTCTTC.

Ten or more counts support this clonotype. The chain combines TRBV24-1 with TRBJ2-1; 8 bases align to TRBD2. This CDR3 spans 16 amino acids. Germline V gene sequence: CDR1 KGHDR, CDR2 SFDVKD. V dropped 1 base and J dropped 4; count of bases not matched to a gene: 5. CDR3 residues: CATSDFVAGSYNEQFF. The CDR3 DNA is TGTGCCACCAGTGATTTTGTAGCGGGATCTTACAATGAGCAGTTCTTC.

This clonotype was seen at least ten times. V and J are TRBV14 and TRBJ2-7; a weak D match, TRBD2 (6 bases). With 0 bases removed from V and 5 bases from J, the gap between germline ends came to 14 bases. Germline CDR1 SGHDN, CDR2 FVKESK. CDR3 length: 15 residues. The CDR3 spells CASSQDAGWWNEQYF. CDR3 nucleotide sequence: TGTGCCAGCAGCCAAGACGCGGGGTGGTGGAACGAGCAGTACTTC.